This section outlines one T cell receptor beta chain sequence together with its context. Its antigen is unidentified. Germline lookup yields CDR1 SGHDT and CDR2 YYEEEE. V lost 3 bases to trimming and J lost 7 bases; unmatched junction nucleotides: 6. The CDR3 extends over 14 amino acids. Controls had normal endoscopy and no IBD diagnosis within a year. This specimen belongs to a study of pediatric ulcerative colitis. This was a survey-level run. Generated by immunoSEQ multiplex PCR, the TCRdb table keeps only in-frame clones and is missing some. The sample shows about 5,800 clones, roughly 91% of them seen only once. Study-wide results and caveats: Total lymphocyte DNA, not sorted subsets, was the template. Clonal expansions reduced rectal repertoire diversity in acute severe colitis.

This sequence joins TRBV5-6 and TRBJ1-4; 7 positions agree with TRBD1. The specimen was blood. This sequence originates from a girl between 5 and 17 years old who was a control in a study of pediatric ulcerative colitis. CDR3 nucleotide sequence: TGTGCCAGCAGCTCGACAGGGTTGGGTGAAAAACTGTTTTTT. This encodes CASSSTGLGEKLFF. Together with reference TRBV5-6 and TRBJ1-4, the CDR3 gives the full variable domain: DAGVTQSPTHLIKTRGQQVTLRCSPKSGHDTVSWYQQALGQGPQFIFQYYEEEERQRGNFPDRFSGHQFPNYSSELNVNALLLGDSALYLCASSSTGLGEKLFFGSGTQLSVL.